This T cell receptor beta chain was sequenced for a study of blood T cell repertoires in COVID-19. As for the study in general: The cDNA or gDNA used as material had been derived from T cells, B-cell-depleted T cells, or PBMCs.

Repertoires were generated with immunoSEQ multiplex PCR, while TCRdb's copy carries only in-frame clones and drops some. This sample has roughly 180,000 clones, with about 88% found just once. From germline, CDR1 is SGDLS and CDR2 YYNGEE. V was shortened by 0 bases and J by 5 bases, with 15 bases between the two germline ends. This CDR3 is 16 amino acids long. Sequencing was done on a sample of peripheral blood. The receptor's source is a woman in her forties or fifties with COVID-19, enrolled during active disease. The V gene is TRBV9, the J gene TRBJ1-5; D possibly corresponds to TRBD1 (5 bases). DNA for the CDR3: TGTGCCAGCAGCGTAGATATCAGGGAAAGCGATCAGCCCCAGCATTTT. Protein sequence: CASSVDIRESDQPQHF.